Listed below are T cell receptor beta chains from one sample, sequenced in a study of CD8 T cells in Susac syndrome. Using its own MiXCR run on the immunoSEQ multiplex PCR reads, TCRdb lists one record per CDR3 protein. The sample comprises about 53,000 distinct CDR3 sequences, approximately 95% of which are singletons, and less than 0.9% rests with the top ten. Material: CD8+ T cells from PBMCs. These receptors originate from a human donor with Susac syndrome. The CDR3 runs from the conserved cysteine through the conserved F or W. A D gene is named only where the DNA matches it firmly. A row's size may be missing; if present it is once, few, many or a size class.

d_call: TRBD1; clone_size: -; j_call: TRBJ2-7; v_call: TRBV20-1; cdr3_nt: TGCAGTGCTAGAGATCCCCTAACAGGGGGCAAATTCTACGAGCAGTACTTC; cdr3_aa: CSARDPLTGGKFYEQYF
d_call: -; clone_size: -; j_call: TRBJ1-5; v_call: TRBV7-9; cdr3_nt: TGTGCCAGCAGATCTGGGGGTGGGGGCAATCAGCCCCAGCATTTT; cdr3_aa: CASRSGGGGNQPQHF
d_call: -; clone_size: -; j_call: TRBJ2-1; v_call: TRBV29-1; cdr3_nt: TGCAGCGCCGCCACTCTTGGGGGCAGGGGGCAGTTCTTC; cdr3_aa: CSAATLGGRGQFF
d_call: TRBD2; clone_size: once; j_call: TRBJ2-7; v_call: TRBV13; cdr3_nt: TGTGCCAGCAGCACAGATGGCGGGGGGGCCTACGAGCAGTACTTC; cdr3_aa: CASSTDGGGAYEQYF
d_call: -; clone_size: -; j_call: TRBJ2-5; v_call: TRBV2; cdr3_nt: TGTGCCAGCAGCGACACTAACCAAGAGACCCAGTACTTC; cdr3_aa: CASSDTNQETQYF
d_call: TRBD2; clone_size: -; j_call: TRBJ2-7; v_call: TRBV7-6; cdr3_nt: TGTGCCAGCAGCAAATTCACGACTAGCGGGGGGGAGGAGCAGTACTTC; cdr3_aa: CASSKFTTSGGEEQYF
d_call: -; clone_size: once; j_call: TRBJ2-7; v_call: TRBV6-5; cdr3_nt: TGTGCCAGCAGTTACGGCACCCGTCTTTCTTACGAGCAGTACTTC; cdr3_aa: CASSYGTRLSYEQYF
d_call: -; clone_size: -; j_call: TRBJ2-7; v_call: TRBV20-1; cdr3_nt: TGCAGTGCTAGAGTTGAGGGGTGGTACGAGCAGTACTTC; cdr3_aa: CSARVEGWYEQYF
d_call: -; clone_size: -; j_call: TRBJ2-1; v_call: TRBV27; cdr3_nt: TGTGCCAGCAGTCTAGGGACGTCCGGCAATGAGCAGTTCTTC; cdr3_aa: CASSLGTSGNEQFF
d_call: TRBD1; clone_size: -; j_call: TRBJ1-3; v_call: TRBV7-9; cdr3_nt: TGTGCCAGCAGCTTAGTCCCCACAGGGGCAGGAAACACCATATATTTT; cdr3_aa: CASSLVPTGAGNTIYF
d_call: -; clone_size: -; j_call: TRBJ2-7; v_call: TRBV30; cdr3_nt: -; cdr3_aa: CALWARGSLYF
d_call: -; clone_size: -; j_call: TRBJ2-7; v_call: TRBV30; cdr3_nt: TGTGCCTGGACGGCGGAGAAAGGGGGGGAGAGCGAGCAGTACTTC; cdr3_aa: CAWTAEKGGESEQYF
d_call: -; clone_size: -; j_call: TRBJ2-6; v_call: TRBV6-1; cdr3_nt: TGTGGATCTCGGGGGGCCAACGTCCTGACTTTC; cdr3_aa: CGSRGANVLTF
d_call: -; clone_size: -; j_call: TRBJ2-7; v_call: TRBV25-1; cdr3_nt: TGTGCCAGCAGTGACCAATTCAGGTACGAGCAGTACTTC; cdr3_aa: CASSDQFRYEQYF
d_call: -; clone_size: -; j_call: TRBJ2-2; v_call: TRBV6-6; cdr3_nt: TGTGCCAGCAGTTACTCGTGGGGGCTGGCCGGGGAGCTGTTTTTT; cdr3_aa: CASSYSWGLAGELFF
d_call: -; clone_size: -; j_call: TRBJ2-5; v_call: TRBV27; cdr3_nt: TGTGCCAGCAGTCCGACAGGCCGACAAGAGACCCAGTACTTC; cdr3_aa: CASSPTGRQETQYF
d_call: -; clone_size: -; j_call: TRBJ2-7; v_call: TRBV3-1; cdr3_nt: TGTGCCAGCAGCCAAGGACAGATTTTCTACGAGCAGTACTTC; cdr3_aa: CASSQGQIFYEQYF
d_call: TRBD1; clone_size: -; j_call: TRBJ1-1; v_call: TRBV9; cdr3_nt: TGTGCCAGCAGCTACACCGGGACAGGGTTGACTGAAGCTTTCTTT; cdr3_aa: CASSYTGTGLTEAFF
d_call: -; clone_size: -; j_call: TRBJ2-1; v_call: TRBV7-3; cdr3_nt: TGTGCCAGCAGCTCCATAGGTGCCGGGAATGAGCAGTTCTTC; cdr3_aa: CASSSIGAGNEQFF
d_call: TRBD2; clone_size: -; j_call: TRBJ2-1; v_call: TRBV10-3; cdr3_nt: TGTGCCATCAGTGTGGGACTAGCACTCGATGAGCAGTTCTTC; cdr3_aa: CAISVGLALDEQFF
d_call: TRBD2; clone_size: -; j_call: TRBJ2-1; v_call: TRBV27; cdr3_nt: TGTGCCAGCAGTCGAAAGCGGGGGTACTACAATGAGCAGTTCTTC; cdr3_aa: CASSRKRGYYNEQFF
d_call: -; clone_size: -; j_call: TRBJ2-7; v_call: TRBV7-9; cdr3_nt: TGTGCCAGCAGCTCCGCGGCAGGGTTCAATCTCGGCGAGCAGTACTTC; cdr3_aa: CASSSAAGFNLGEQYF
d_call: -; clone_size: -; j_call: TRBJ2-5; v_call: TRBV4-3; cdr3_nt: TGCGCCAGCAGCCAAGATCTGCCCGCGAGGGAGACCCAGTACTTC; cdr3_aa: CASSQDLPARETQYF
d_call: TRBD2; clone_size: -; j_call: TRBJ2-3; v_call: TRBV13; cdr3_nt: TGTGCCAGCGCCCGGGAAGGCGGGGGGGTAGATACGCAGTATTTT; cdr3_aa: CASAREGGGVDTQYF
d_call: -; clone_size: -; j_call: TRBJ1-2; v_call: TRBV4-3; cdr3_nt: TGCGCCAGCAGCCGTGCAGGGACCGGCTACACCTTC; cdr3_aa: CASSRAGTGYTF
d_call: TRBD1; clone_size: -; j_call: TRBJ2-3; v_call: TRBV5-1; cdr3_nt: TGCGCCAGCAAGGGGGCCGGCACAGATACGCAGTATTTT; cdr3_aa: CASKGAGTDTQYF
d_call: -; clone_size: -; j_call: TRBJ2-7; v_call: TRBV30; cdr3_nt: TGTGCCTGTTACAGACAGTACGAGCAGTACTTC; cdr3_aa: CACYRQYEQYF
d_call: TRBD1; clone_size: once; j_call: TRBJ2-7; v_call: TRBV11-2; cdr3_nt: TGTGCCAGCAGCTTAGGGGACAGGGCCGGGGACGAGCAGTACTTC; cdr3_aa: CASSLGDRAGDEQYF